A single sample is the source of the 2 T cell receptor beta chains below, sequenced in a study of immune heterogeneity within non-small cell lung tumors. Each sample used 600 to 700 ng of genomic DNA from bulk tumor tissue. Surgeons took several biopsies per primary tumor, spaced far apart, during surgery. Patients underwent curative surgery for non-small cell lung cancer (untreated and newly diagnosed). Amplifying TCR beta CDR3 involved multiplex PCR carried out with 32 V and 13 J primers. One entry per CDR3 protein results from TCRdb running MiXCR on the multiplex PCR reads. Here the sample spans more than 2,500 distinct CDR3 sequences, approximately 15% being singletons. Sequenced input: lung tumor tissue. These receptors all come from a female donor with non-small cell lung cancer.

Judged by abundance, this clonotype is medium-sized. The CDR3 loop reads CASSYQGRGGSYEQYF. The DNA for the CDR3 is TGTGCCAGCAGTTACCAAGGCAGGGGAGGCTCCTACGAGCAGTACTTC. This chain uses TRBV6-6 with TRBJ2-7, with D perhaps being TRBD1 or TRBD2 (6 bases each). This CDR3 is built from 16 residues. With 2 bases removed from V and 0 bases from J, the gap between germline ends came to 14 bases. The germline V gene has CDR1 MNHNY and CDR2 SVGAGI (reference sequence).

This clonotype ranks as medium-sized (0.01 to 0.1%). CDR3 amino acids: CATSRDLAAQVLTF. CDR3 nucleotides: TGTGCCACCAGCAGAGACCTGGCAGCGCAGGTCCTGACTTTC. The chain has TRBV15 and TRBJ2-6, with D unresolved. Germline-derived CDR1 and CDR2 are LNHNV and YYDKDF (reference sequence). The CDR3 length is 14 residues. V lost 0 bases, J lost 13 bases, and 13 bases lay in between. Based on the CDR3 plus reference TRBV15 and TRBJ2-6, the full variable domain is DAMVIQNPRYQVTQFGKPVTLSCSQTLNHNVMYWYQQKSSQAPKLLFHYYDKDFNNEADTPDNFQSRRPNTSFCFLDIRSPGLGDTAMYLCATSRDLAAQVLTFGAGSRLTVL.